Below, 8 T cell receptor beta chains from the same sample are listed, as sequenced in a study of CD8 T cells in Susac syndrome. With random hexamers, reverse transcription was performed on about 0.45 to 1 ug of RNA. One entry per CDR3 protein, called by TCRdb with MiXCR from the immunoSEQ multiplex PCR reads. The table has fewer than 350,000 distinct CDR3 sequences, approximately 85% seen once. Material for sequencing was CD8+ T cells from PBMCs. The receptor set was obtained from a human donor with multiple sclerosis.

The chain links TRBV4-3 to TRBJ2-3; 7 bases agree with TRBD2. The CDR3 spans 16 residues. Looked up from germline, CDR1 is LGHNA and CDR2 is YSLEER. The trim removed 0 bases at V and 2 bases at J, leaving 5 bases unmatched. The CDR3 spells CASSQDRGLYTDTQYF. The CDR3 region has the DNA TGCGCCAGCAGCCAAGATAGGGGACTATACACAGATACGCAGTATTTT.

The CDR3 protein is CASSPPQDPRGETQYF. The CDR3 coding sequence is TGTGCCAGCTCACCACCGCAGGACCCTAGGGGGGAGACCCAGTACTTC. The chain recombines TRBV18 with TRBJ2-5; possibly TRBD1 for D (6 bases). CDR1 KGHSH and CDR2 LQKENI come from the germline V gene. V shed 0 bases and J shed 5 bases, with 16 bases lying between them. The CDR3 runs 16 residues.

This clonotype has only a few counts. The genes are TRBV6-2 or TRBV6-3 and TRBJ2-1, with TRBD1 as a possible D gene (6 bases). V was clipped by 3 bases and J by 4 bases, with 10 bases between them. There are 14 residues in the CDR3. Germline V lookup: CDR1 MNHEY, CDR2 SVGEGT. This CDR3 reads CASSYRDNYNEQFF. As DNA, the CDR3 is TGTGCCAGCAGTTATCGGGACAATTACAATGAGCAGTTCTTC.

The chain couples TRBV27 to TRBJ2-7; a possible D gene is TRBD2 (6 bases). CDR3 length: 16 amino acids. The germline V gene has CDR1 MNHEY and CDR2 SMNVEV (reference sequence). Trimming removed 3 bases from V and 3 bases from J, with 18 bases in between. CDR3 amino acids: CASSFSPRPSDYEQYF. CDR3 bases: TGTGCCAGCAGTTTCTCCCCTCGCCCTAGCGACTACGAGCAGTACTTC.

The CDR3 DNA is TGTGCCAGCAGCTTCCGGGGACAGGGCTACGAGCAGTACTTC. Translated, it gives CASSFRGQGYEQYF. The rearrangement joins TRBV5-4 to TRBJ2-7, with TRBD1 matching 9 bases. V dropped 2 bases and J dropped 3; count of bases not matched to a gene: 3. Germline CDR1 is SGHNT and CDR2 is YYREEE (reference sequence). CDR3 length: 14 amino acids. The entire variable domain, with the rest obtained from reference TRBV5-4 and TRBJ2-7, is as follows: ETGVTQSPTHLIKTRGQQVTLRCSSQSGHNTVSWYQQALGQGPQFIFQYYREEENGRGNFPPRFSGLQFPNYSSELNVNALELDDSALYLCASSFRGQGYEQYFGPGTRLTVT.

With regard to this clonotype: At one end the junction does not follow the germline gene, possibly because of a read error. V usage is TRBV7-9 and J usage is TRBJ1-1; D unresolved. Germline V lookup: CDR1 SEHNR, CDR2 FQNEAQ (reference sequence). The CDR3 has 13 amino acids. CDR3 region: CASSLGVKTEAFF. DNA of the CDR3: TGTGCCAGCAGCTTGGGTGTGAAGACTGAAGCTTTCTTT.

This clonotype occurred a few times. The chain is built from TRBV4-3 and TRBJ2-1; 9 bases line up with TRBD2. CDR1 and CDR2 from the germline V gene are LGHNA and YSLEER. V gave up 1 base and J gave up 3 bases; unmatched junction bases: 7. There are 17 residues in the CDR3. The CDR3 region is CASSQGQAGGDYNEQFF. DNA of the CDR3: TGCGCCAGCAGCCAAGGACAGGCGGGAGGGGACTACAATGAGCAGTTCTTC.

This sequence joins TRBV7-9 and TRBJ1-2; D is undetermined. Per germline, CDR1 SEHNR and CDR2 FQNEAQ (reference sequence). The CDR3 totals 13 residues. V was cut by 3 bases and J by 6 bases, with 11 bases left in between. CDR3 nucleotide sequence: TGTGCCAGCAGCTTTTATGTCCCCCATGGCTACACCTTC. Translation gives CASSFYVPHGYTF.